The entry below gives a single T cell receptor beta chain sequence along with its context. Its antigen is currently unknown. V gave up 0 bases and J gave up 3 bases, with 11 bases separating them. Germline-derived CDR1 and CDR2 are SGHDN and FVKESK. CDR3 size: 15 residues. The sample belongs to a study of shared clonotypes between healthy human individuals. Study-level results: The authors sampled blood alone, and tissue repertoires likely differ. A small donor pool kept down the genetic and exposure-history diversity that was represented.

Sorted-subset replicate PCRs used around 200 ng DNA, about 30,000 T cell genomes. Repertoires were generated with immunoSEQ multiplex PCR, while TCRdb's copy carries only in-frame clones and drops some. The sample carries about a million clones, about 75% recorded once. The chain carries TRBV14 and TRBJ1-1; no clear D gene. The clonotype was recovered from a man between 18 and 35 years old in good health. Sequences were obtained from memory CD4+ T cells sorted from blood. Subset of the sample: CD45RA-negative fraction. The CDR3 nucleotides are TGTGCCAGCAGCCAAGAGGTGGCCCTTTACACTGAAGCTTTCTTT. Translation gives CASSQEVALYTEAFF.